One and the same sample provided the 32 T cell receptor beta chains below, sequenced in a study of cytomegalovirus exposure and HLA in healthy donors. The PCR employed 60 Vbeta primers together with 13 Jbeta primers. Repertoires were generated with immunoSEQ multiplex PCR, while TCRdb's copy carries only in-frame clones and drops some. The table has fewer than 200,000 clones, around 80% seen once. The sample consisted of PBMCs. The origin of the receptors is a man aged 40-49 years in good health and CMV-seronegative.

This chain links TRBV14 with TRBJ2-7, with TRBD1 matching over 7 bases. The germline V gene encodes CDR1 SGHDN and CDR2 FVKESK. This CDR3 has 16 residues. The V segment lost 4 bases and the J segment 6 bases; nucleotides outside the gene matches: 15. The CDR3 DNA follows: TGTGCCAGCAGCCGAGTATCCAGACAGGGAAGGGGCGAGCAGTACTTC. It is translated as CASSRVSRQGRGEQYF.

This rearrangement joins TRBV18 to TRBJ1-5; D might be TRBD1 (6 bases). Deletions cut 6 bases from V and 3 bases from J, with 15 bases between. Per the germline V gene, CDR1 is KGHSH and CDR2 is LQKENI. The CDR3 loop spans 15 amino acids. CDR3 nucleotide sequence: TGTGCCAGCTCGTCCTCAGGGGCTCCCAATCAGCCCCAGCATTTT. As protein: CASSSSGAPNQPQHF.

The chain joins TRBV6-1 to TRBJ1-4, with D possibly being TRBD1 (6 bases). Germline CDR1 MNHNS, CDR2 SASEGT. The V gene lost 4 bases and the J gene lost 3 bases, with 9 bases spanning the gap. The CDR3 covers 14 residues. This CDR3 is CASSGGQSNEKLFF. CDR3 DNA sequence: TGTGCCAGCAGTGGTGGACAGTCTAATGAAAAACTGTTTTTT.

Comments on this clone: This same CDR3 is encoded by further DNA sequences in the sample. The chain has TRBV27 and TRBJ2-3; 11 bases are a match to TRBD1. Germline assignment: CDR1 MNHEY and CDR2 SMNVEV (reference sequence). This CDR3 is 15 amino acids long. V gave up 5 bases and J gave up 3 bases; unmatched junction bases: 4. The CDR3 sequence: CASSPRDRGTDTQYF. The CDR3, as DNA: TGTGCCAGCAGTCCCCGGGACAGGGGGACAGATACGCAGTATTTT.

This clone was observed a few times. The chain has TRBV28 and TRBJ1-5; a possible D gene is TRBD1 (6 bases). The germline V gene encodes CDR1 MDHEN and CDR2 SYDVKM. Trimming took off 5 bases at V and 4 bases at J, with 15 bases between the two ends. The CDR3 runs to 15 residues. The CDR3 nucleotides read TGTGCCAGCAGTGCTGCCATACAGGGAAATCAGCCCCAGCATTTT. This sequence encodes CASSAAIQGNQPQHF. Variable domain in full (rest from reference TRBV28 and TRBJ1-5): DVKVTQSSRYLVKRTGEKVFLECVQDMDHENMFWYRQDPGLGLRLIYFSYDVKMKEKGDIPEGYSVSREKKERFSLILESASTNQTSMYLCASSAAIQGNQPQHFGDGTRLSIL.

Points on this clone: The junction does not match germline at one end; this may be a read error. The chain uses TRBV5-8 and TRBJ1-1; 7 nucleotides agree with TRBD1. The length of the CDR3 is 12 residues. Germline-derived CDR1 and CDR2 are SGHTS and YDEGEE. CDR3 loop: CASSFPGQRIVF. The DNA of the CDR3 is TGTGCCAGCAGCTTCCCGGGACAGCGAATCGTCTTT. The variable domain in full, completed from reference TRBV5-8 and TRBJ1-1, reads EAGVTQSPTHLIKTRGQQATLRCSPISGHTSVYWYQQALGLGLQFLLWYDEGEERNRGNFPPRFSGRQFPNYSSELNVNALELEDSALYLCASSFPGQRIVFGQGTRLTVV.

CDR3 nucleotide sequence: TGTGCCAGCAAAAGGGACAGGGGGGAGCCAGGGCAGTACTTC. This codes for CASKRDRGEPGQYF. The chain couples TRBV2 to TRBJ2-7; 11 nucleotides align to TRBD1. Looked up from germline, CDR1 is SNHLY and CDR2 is FYNNEI. This CDR3 contains 14 residues. V was pared by 7 bases and J by 9 bases, with 11 bases of the junction left unmatched.

The J gene is TRBJ2-5, the V gene TRBV14; weak D call: TRBD1 (6 bases). This CDR3 has 15 residues. Between the trimmed V and J ends, which lost 6 bases and 2 bases, there was a span of 16 bases. Germline V gene lookup returns CDR1 SGHDN and CDR2 FVKESK. The DNA for the CDR3 is TGTGCCAGCAGGCGCGGACAGTTCCCGCAAGAGACCCAGTACTTC. This sequence encodes CASRRGQFPQETQYF. The entire variable domain, with the rest obtained from reference TRBV14 and TRBJ2-5, is as follows: EAGVTQFPSHSVIEKGQTVTLRCDPISGHDNLYWYRRVMGKEIKFLLHFVKESKQDESGMPNNRFLAERTGGTYSTLKVQPAELEDSGVYFCASRRGQFPQETQYFGPGTRLLVL.

In its sample, this clone was seen a few times. This chain uses TRBV7-8 with TRBJ2-5; 8 bases align to TRBD1. Looked up from germline, CDR1 is SGHVS and CDR2 is FQNEAQ. V trimming: 5 bases; J trimming: 6 bases; junction bases outside the gene matches: 8. The CDR3 runs to 14 residues. The CDR3 region has the DNA TGTGCCAGCAGCCAACCAGGGGGCGCGAAGACCCAGTACTTC. Encoded protein: CASSQPGGAKTQYF.

The V call is TRBV6-5, the J call TRBJ1-5, with 9 nucleotides matching TRBD1. V lost 6 bases, J lost 6 bases, and 3 bases stayed unmatched. The CDR3 runs 13 residues. Germline values: CDR1 MNHEY, CDR2 SVGAGI. The CDR3 loop is CASRQTGGQPQHF. CDR3 in DNA: TGTGCCAGCAGACAGACAGGGGGTCAGCCCCAGCATTTT.

V and J are TRBV14 and TRBJ2-7, with TRBD2 matching over 11 bases. The ends lost 5 bases at V and 1 base at J; junction bases unmatched: 4. The CDR3 spans 15 residues. Germline-derived CDR1 and CDR2 are SGHDN and FVKESK. The CDR3 nucleotides are TGTGCCAGCAGCATCCGACTAGCGGGGTCCTACGAGCAGTACTTC. Protein: CASSIRLAGSYEQYF.

In regard to this clone: Other nucleotide sequences from this sample produce the same CDR3. The chain is built from TRBV7-6 and TRBJ2-1, with 11 bases fitting TRBD2. Germline CDR1 reads SGHVS; CDR2 reads FNYEAQ. The length of the CDR3 is 15 residues. Germline trimming cut 4 bases from V and 4 bases from J; bases unmatched to any gene: 3. The CDR3: CASSSIAGGYNEQFF. The DNA of the CDR3 is TGTGCCAGCAGCTCGATAGCGGGGGGGTACAATGAGCAGTTCTTC.

This clone was counted once. The chain is built from TRBV25-1 and TRBJ2-7; possible D gene TRBD1, 6 bases. The V end lost 3 bases, the J end lost 0 bases, and 9 bases lay between the germline ends. Per the germline V gene, CDR1 is MGHDK and CDR2 is SYGVNS. The CDR3 runs to 14 residues. CDR3 coding DNA: TGTGCCAGCAGTGACCAACAGGGCTCCTACGAGCAGTACTTC. Encoded protein: CASSDQQGSYEQYF.

The chain's CDR3 is CAWSGGRDTQYF. The DNA for the CDR3 is TGTGCCTGGAGTGGGGGGCGGGATACGCAGTATTTT. The J gene is TRBJ2-3, the V gene TRBV30, with a weak D call TRBD1 (6 bases). The CDR3 spans 12 residues. Germline V gene sequence: CDR1 GTSNPN, CDR2 SVGIG (reference sequence). V was trimmed by 1 base and J by 6 bases, leaving 8 bases between them.

The chain joins TRBV19 to TRBJ1-4, with D unresolved. V lost 9 bases and J 1 base, leaving 9 bases between the germline ends. Germline lookup yields CDR1 LNHDA and CDR2 SQIVND (reference sequence). The CDR3 runs to 13 residues. This chain's CDR3 is CASMPGTNEKLFF. As DNA, the CDR3 is TGTGCCAGCATGCCAGGAACTAATGAAAAACTGTTTTTT.

The genes are TRBV2 and TRBJ1-2; 8 nucleotides align to TRBD1. The length of the CDR3 is 13 residues. CDR1 and CDR2 from the germline V gene are SNHLY and FYNNEI. Trimming took 6 bases from V and 4 from J; bases not matched to a gene: 4. This CDR3 is CASRDRDPYGYTF. DNA of the CDR3: TGTGCCAGCAGGGACAGGGATCCCTATGGCTACACCTTC. Full variable domain (missing parts from reference TRBV2 and TRBJ1-2): EPEVTQTPSHQVTQMGQEVILRCVPISNHLYFYWYRQILGQKVEFLVSFYNNEISEKSEIFDDQFSVERPDGSNFTLKIRSTKLEDSAMYFCASRDRDPYGYTFGSGTRLTVV.

The chain links TRBV7-8 to TRBJ2-7; weak D call: TRBD1 (6 bases). CDR1 and CDR2 (germline): SGHVS, FQNEAQ. Deletions cut 4 bases from V and 0 bases from J, with 19 bases between. The CDR3 runs 17 residues. The CDR3, as DNA: TGTGCCAGCAGCTATTCTGATTTGACAGGCCTCTCCTACGAGCAGTACTTC. Amino acid sequence: CASSYSDLTGLSYEQYF.

The chain employs TRBV6-5 and TRBJ2-7, with D unclear. This CDR3 has 13 amino acids. Germline CDR1 MNHEY, CDR2 SVGAGI. The V gene lost 7 bases and the J gene lost 7 bases, with 17 bases spanning the gap. CDR3 DNA sequence: TGTGCCAGCACCCTGAGTTCCTTTTGGGAGCAGTACTTC. Protein sequence: CASTLSSFWEQYF.

V usage is TRBV29-1 and J usage is TRBJ1-1; 7 bases map to TRBD1. CDR1 is SQVTM, CDR2 ANQGSEA, per germline. The trim removed 7 bases at V and 2 bases at J, leaving 13 bases unmatched. The CDR3 consists of 15 residues. As DNA, the CDR3 is TGCAGCGCTAATCCGACAGGGAACCCCAACACTGAAGCTTTCTTT. Encoded protein: CSANPTGNPNTEAFF.

This clone occurred once. The chain recombines TRBV6-1 with TRBJ1-4; D might be TRBD1 (5 bases). Germline V CDR1 and CDR2: MNHNS, SASEGT. This CDR3 spans 13 amino acids. Trimming removed 6 bases from V and 8 bases from J, with 13 bases in between. The CDR3 spells CASSREGREKLFF. The CDR3 DNA is TGTGCCAGCAGCCGGGAGGGGAGGGAAAAACTGTTTTTT.

J is TRBJ1-3 and V is TRBV6-5; D not certain. Trimming stripped 5 bases from V and 0 bases from J, with 11 bases between. Germline-derived CDR1 and CDR2 are MNHEY and SVGAGI. The CDR3 loop spans 15 amino acids. The CDR3 sequence: CASSTRGYSGNTIYF. Here the CDR3 DNA reads TGTGCCAGCAGTACTCGAGGCTACTCTGGAAACACCATATATTTT.

The chain employs TRBV7-2 and TRBJ1-2; a possible D gene is TRBD1 (5 bases). Trimming left V 6 bases short and J 4 bases short, with 6 bases between. The CDR3 spans 11 residues. Germline-derived CDR1 and CDR2 are SGHTA and FQGNSA. The CDR3 region has the DNA TGTGCCAGCAGGACAGTCTATGGCTACACCTTC. Amino acid sequence: CASRTVYGYTF.

The chain uses TRBV6-5 and TRBJ1-2; 10 positions match TRBD1. V lost 6 bases, J lost 7 bases, and 11 bases stayed unmatched. Per germline, CDR1 MNHEY and CDR2 SVGAGI. The CDR3 runs 15 residues. The CDR3 coding sequence is TGTGCCAGCAGGTCGTCCGGGACAGGGGTATTTGGCTACACCTTC. Protein sequence: CASRSSGTGVFGYTF.

The chain has TRBV11-2 and TRBJ2-2; tentatively, D is TRBD2 (6 bases). Germline-derived CDR1 and CDR2 are SGHAT and FQNNGV. The V and J ends lost 5 bases and 11 bases respectively, with 24 bases between them. The CDR3 contains 16 residues. The CDR3 region is CASSEDGWGERGELFF. In DNA form, the CDR3 reads TGTGCCAGCAGCGAAGATGGTTGGGGGGAGAGGGGCGAGCTGTTTTTT.

The CDR3 DNA sequence: TGTGCCAGCAGTGCCCCCCAGGAGGGCTGGGAGTTAGGCAATCAGCCCCAGCATTTT. The encoded protein is CASSAPQEGWELGNQPQHF. The chain couples TRBV28 to TRBJ1-5; no clear D gene. The CDR3 totals 19 residues. Germline assignment: CDR1 MDHEN and CDR2 SYDVKM. V was shortened by 5 bases and J by 2 bases, with 25 bases between the two germline ends.

The chain couples TRBV10-3 to TRBJ2-7; 7 bases agree with TRBD1. The germline gives CDR1 ENHRY, CDR2 SYGVKD. The CDR3 totals 15 residues. The ends lost 4 bases at V and 7 bases at J; junction bases unmatched: 13. DNA for the CDR3: TGTGCCATCAGTGGGCCTGAGACAGGGACGAGGGAGCAGTACTTC. Amino acids: CAISGPETGTREQYF.

J is TRBJ1-5 and V is TRBV30; TRBD1 aligns across 7 bases. The germline CDR1 and CDR2 sequences are GTSNPN and SVGIG (reference sequence). This CDR3 has 13 residues. The J segment lost 6 bases and the V segment lost 5 bases, leaving 7 bases of the junction unmatched. This chain's CDR3 is CAWSTGTSQPQHF. CDR3 bases: TGTGCCTGGTCGACAGGGACGAGTCAGCCCCAGCATTTT. The full variable domain, in which reference TRBV30 and TRBJ1-5 provide the parts outside the CDR3, is SQTIHQWPATLVQPVGSPLSLECTVEGTSNPNLYWYRQAAGRGLQLLFYSVGIGQISSEVPQNLSASRPQDRQFILSSKKLLLSDSGFYLCAWSTGTSQPQHFGDGTRLSIL.

In its sample, this clone was seen once. The V and J genes are TRBV7-2 and TRBJ2-7, with D perhaps matching TRBD1 (6 bases). With 0 bases removed from V and 4 bases from J, the gap between germline ends came to 13 bases. CDR1 and CDR2 from the germline V gene are SGHTA and FQGNSA. The CDR3 runs 15 residues. Written as DNA, the CDR3 is TGTGCCAGCAGCTTAGCGCAGGGGCCTAAATACGAGCAGTACTTC. This gives the protein CASSLAQGPKYEQYF.

The chain couples TRBV5-4 to TRBJ1-2; the match to TRBD1 covers 7 bases. CDR3 size: 17 residues. Germline lookup yields CDR1 SGHNT and CDR2 YYREEE (reference sequence). The V and J ends lost 4 bases and 8 bases, in that order; junction bases with no gene match: 20. CDR3 sequence: CASSRTARDRGDGGYTF. CDR3 sequence (DNA): TGTGCCAGCAGCCGCACGGCTCGGGACAGAGGGGATGGGGGCTACACCTTC.

The rearrangement joins TRBV5-1 to TRBJ2-2, with TRBD1 as a possible D gene (6 bases). Per the germline V gene, CDR1 is SGHRS and CDR2 is YFSETQ. Trimming removed 1 base from V and 1 base from J, with 11 bases in between. The CDR3 contains 16 residues. DNA for the CDR3: TGCGCCAGCAGCTTGTGGGGGCAGGGGAACACCGGGGAGCTGTTTTTT. Translation: CASSLWGQGNTGELFF.

The chain links TRBV11-2 to TRBJ2-5; the D is unclear. V was shortened by 0 bases and J by 4 bases, with 12 bases between the two germline ends. The CDR3 is 15 amino acids. Per germline, CDR1 SGHAT and CDR2 FQNNGV. The CDR3: CASSLEFVAGETQYF. The CDR3 nucleotides read TGTGCCAGCAGCTTAGAATTCGTCGCCGGAGAGACCCAGTACTTC.

The chain carries TRBV11-2 and TRBJ2-2; D not resolved. V lost 1 base and J 5 bases, leaving 8 bases between the germline ends. Germline V gene sequence: CDR1 SGHAT, CDR2 FQNNGV. This CDR3 is 14 amino acids long. In nucleotides, the CDR3 is TGTGCCAGCAGCTTAGGCGTCCTTACCGGGGAGCTGTTTTTT. Amino acid sequence: CASSLGVLTGELFF.